Here is one TCR beta chain with its context. The method was immunoSEQ multiplex PCR; TCRdb's version includes in-frame clones alone and lacks a portion of them. The sample holds tens of thousands of clones; 89% are singletons and the top ten take about 0.9%. These data are taken from a study of T cell changes during pregnancy in multiple sclerosis. The germline CDR1 and CDR2 sequences are SGHDN and FVKESK. Germline trimming cut 1 base from V and 6 bases from J; bases unmatched to any gene: 3. This CDR3 region has 14 residues. The receptor's source is a female donor in good health, enrolled as a control in a pregnancy study. The chain joins TRBV14 to TRBJ2-7, with 10 bases that match TRBD1. The material was peripheral blood, obtained in the first trimester of pregnancy. The CDR3 sequence is CASSQGQGAREQYF. The DNA of the CDR3 is TGTGCCAGCAGCCAAGGACAGGGGGCGCGCGAGCAGTACTTC.